This T cell receptor (beta chain) was captured in a study of cytomegalovirus exposure and HLA in healthy donors. The length of the CDR3 is 13 residues. Trimming left V 6 bases short and J 6 bases short, with 12 bases between. Germline CDR1 and CDR2: SGHTA and FQGNSA. The primer mix had 60 Vbeta and 13 Jbeta primers. TCRdb's table, derived via immunoSEQ multiplex PCR, lists solely in-frame clones and lacks some. The table lists fewer than 150,000 clones, approximately 79% of them singletons. The specimen sequenced was PBMCs. The V and J genes are TRBV7-2 and TRBJ2-4; possible D gene TRBD1, 6 bases. This receptor was taken from a man aged 50 to 60 in good health and CMV-seropositive. The chain's CDR3 is CASRKGGTNIQYF. CDR3 nucleotide sequence: TGTGCCAGCAGGAAAGGGGGAACAAACATTCAGTACTTC.